In its sample, the clone carrying this T cell receptor beta chain was seen a few times. The antigen remains unidentified. The entry originates in a study of T cells in Graves' hyperthyroidism and ophthalmopathy. The wider study: Blood was drawn when the patient was first diagnosed and still untreated.

CDR1 and CDR2 (germline): SQVTM, ANQGSEA. The CDR3 covers 13 residues. V was clipped by 6 bases and J by 1 base; unmatched bases: 4. Amplification yielded TCR beta CDR3 regions, with RNA transcripts as the source. The primer set for the first-round RT-PCR of the TCR CDR3 was HTBI. TCRdb re-called the multiplex PCR reads with MiXCR, one entry per CDR3 protein. The repertoire consists of hundreds of thousands of distinct CDR3 sequences, with more than 20% occurring once and the leading ten covering roughly 30%. Study results and caveats: Most expanded thyroid clonotypes above 0.001 also appeared in blood.

Reasons for excluding patients were uncontrolled infection, other autoimmune disease, pregnancy or lactation. Sequenced material: blood. The receptor comes from a man aged 25-45 years with Graves' ophthalmopathy. The chain carries TRBV29-1 and TRBJ2-7; TRBD2 aligns across 9 bases. The CDR3 nucleotides read TGCAGCGTGTGGCGGGAGGGTTCCTACGAGCAGTACTTC. It encodes CSVWREGSYEQYF.